The entry below gives a single T cell receptor beta chain sequence along with its context. The sample originates from a study of T cells after yellow fever vaccination. The CDR3 contains 15 residues. Germline V lookup: CDR1 SGHTA, CDR2 FQGNSA. The V gene end was trimmed by 5 bases and the J gene end by 3 bases; junction bases not matched to a gene: 7. TCRdb called the 5' RACE reads again in MiXCR, with one record for every CDR3 protein. This sample carries 99,000 or so distinct CDR3 sequences, about 5.8% of them seen once, and the ten largest clones take about two fifths. This TCR came from a man younger than 35 who received the YFV17D yellow fever vaccine. V and J are TRBV7-2 and TRBJ2-7; 10 nucleotides match TRBD2. Sequencing used CD8+ T cells sorted from PBMCs, obtained 10 days after the yellow fever booster vaccination. CDR3 in DNA: TGTGCCAGCAGCATTAGCGGGGGGACTCTCTACGAGCAGTACTTC. This sequence encodes CASSISGGTLYEQYF.